This T cell receptor beta chain came from a study of blood T cell repertoires in COVID-19. Trimming at V came to 1 base and at J to 2 bases, leaving 5 bases not matched to a gene. The CDR3 runs 15 residues. Germline CDR1 and CDR2: SQVTM and ANQGSEA. In the source study's methods: It was from reference gene primer amplification that nucleated cell counts were estimated. The table came from immunoSEQ multiplex PCR; TCRdb's copy has only in-frame clones and leaves some out. V and J calls and clone size follow that table, whereas D and trimming were derived from the DNA. The sample records 65,000 to 95,000 clones, approximately 88% being singletons.

The rearrangement joins TRBV29-1 to TRBJ2-7; 10 positions match TRBD1. The TCR originated in a man in his 70s with acute or convalescent COVID-19. Source material: peripheral blood. CDR3 loop: CSVEGADRGAYEQYF. The CDR3 DNA reads as TGCAGCGTTGAAGGTGCGGACAGGGGGGCCTACGAGCAGTACTTC.